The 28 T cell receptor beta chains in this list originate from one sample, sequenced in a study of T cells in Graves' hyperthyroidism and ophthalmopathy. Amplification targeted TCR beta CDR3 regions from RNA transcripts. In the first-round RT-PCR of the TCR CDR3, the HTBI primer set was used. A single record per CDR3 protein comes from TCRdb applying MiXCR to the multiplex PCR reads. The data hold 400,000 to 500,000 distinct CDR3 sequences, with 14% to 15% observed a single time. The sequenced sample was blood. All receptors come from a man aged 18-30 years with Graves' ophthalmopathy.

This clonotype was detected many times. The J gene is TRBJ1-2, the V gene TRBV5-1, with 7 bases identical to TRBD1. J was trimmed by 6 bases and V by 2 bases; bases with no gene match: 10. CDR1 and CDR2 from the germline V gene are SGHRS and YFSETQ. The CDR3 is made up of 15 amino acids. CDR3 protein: CASSFYDRELDGYTF. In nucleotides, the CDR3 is TGCGCCAGCAGCTTTTACGACAGGGAACTTGATGGCTACACCTTC.

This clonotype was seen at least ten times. CDR3 protein: CASSLGQGKHEQFF. The CDR3 DNA reads TGTGCCAGCAGCCTTGGACAGGGTAAGCATGAGCAGTTCTTC. The rearrangement joins TRBV3-1 to TRBJ2-1; 8 bases are shared with TRBD1. V lost 4 bases and J lost 8; bases outside the gene matches: 7. There are 14 residues in the CDR3. The germline CDR1 and CDR2 sequences are LGHDT and YNNKEL (reference sequence).

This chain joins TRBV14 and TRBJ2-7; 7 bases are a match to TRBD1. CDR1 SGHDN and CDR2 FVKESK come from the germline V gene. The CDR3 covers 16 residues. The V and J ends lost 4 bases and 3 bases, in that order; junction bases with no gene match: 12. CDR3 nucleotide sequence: TGTGCCAGCAGCCGTACAGGGGTAGTGCGAAACTACGAGCAGTACTTC. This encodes CASSRTGVVRNYEQYF.

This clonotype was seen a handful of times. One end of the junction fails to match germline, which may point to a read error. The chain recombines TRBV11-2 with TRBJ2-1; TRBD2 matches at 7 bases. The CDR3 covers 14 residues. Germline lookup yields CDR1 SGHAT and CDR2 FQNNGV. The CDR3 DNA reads TGCGCCAGCAGCCAAGGGGCTAGCGGCAATGAGCAGTTCTTC. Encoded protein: CASSQGASGNEQFF.

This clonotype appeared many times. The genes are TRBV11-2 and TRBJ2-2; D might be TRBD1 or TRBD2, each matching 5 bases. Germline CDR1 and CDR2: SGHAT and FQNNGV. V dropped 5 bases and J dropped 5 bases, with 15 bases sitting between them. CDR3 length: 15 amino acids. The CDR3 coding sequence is TGTGCCAGCAGCGCGTCGGGGCTAGGGACCGGGGAGCTGTTTTTT. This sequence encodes CASSASGLGTGELFF.

The CDR3 loop reads CASSPDRGVTKNIQYF. For the CDR3, the DNA is TGTGCCAGCTCACCTGACAGGGGGGTAACCAAAAACATTCAGTACTTC. The genes are TRBV18 and TRBJ2-4, with 9 bases matching TRBD1. Germline CDR1 is KGHSH and CDR2 is LQKENI. V lost 3 bases, J lost 2 bases, and 5 bases stayed unmatched. The CDR3 covers 16 residues.

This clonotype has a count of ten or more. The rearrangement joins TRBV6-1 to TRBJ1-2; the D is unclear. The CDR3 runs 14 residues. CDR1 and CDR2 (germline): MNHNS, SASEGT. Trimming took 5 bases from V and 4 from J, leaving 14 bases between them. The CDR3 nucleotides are TGTGCCAGCAGTTTTCTCCGACGGGCCTATGGCTACACCTTC. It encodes CASSFLRRAYGYTF.

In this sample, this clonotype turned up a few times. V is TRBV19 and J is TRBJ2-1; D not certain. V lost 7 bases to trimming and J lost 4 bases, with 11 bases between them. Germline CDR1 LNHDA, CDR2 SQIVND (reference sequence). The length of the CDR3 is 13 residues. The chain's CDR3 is CASISSAYNEQFF. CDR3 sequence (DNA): TGTGCCAGTATTAGTTCGGCTTACAATGAGCAGTTCTTC. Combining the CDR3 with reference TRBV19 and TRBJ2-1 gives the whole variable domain DGGITQSPKYLFRKEGQNVTLSCEQNLNHDAMYWYRQDPGQGLRLIYYSQIVNDFQKGDIAEGYSVSREKKESFPLTVTSAQKNPTAFYLCASISSAYNEQFFGPGTRLTVL.

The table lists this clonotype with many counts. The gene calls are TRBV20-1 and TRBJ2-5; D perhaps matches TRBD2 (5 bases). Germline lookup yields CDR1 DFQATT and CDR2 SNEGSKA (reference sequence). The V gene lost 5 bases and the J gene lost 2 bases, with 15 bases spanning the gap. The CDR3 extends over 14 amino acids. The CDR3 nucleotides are TGCAGTGCTGAGGCCTCCGGGGAACAAGAGACCCAGTACTTC. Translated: CSAEASGEQETQYF.

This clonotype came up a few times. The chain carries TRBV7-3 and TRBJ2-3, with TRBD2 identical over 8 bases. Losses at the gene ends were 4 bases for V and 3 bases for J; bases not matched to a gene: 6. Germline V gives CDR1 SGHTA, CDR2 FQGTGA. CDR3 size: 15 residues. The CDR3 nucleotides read TGTGCCAGCAGCTGGGGACTAGTATGGACAGATACGCAGTATTTT. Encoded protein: CASSWGLVWTDTQYF.

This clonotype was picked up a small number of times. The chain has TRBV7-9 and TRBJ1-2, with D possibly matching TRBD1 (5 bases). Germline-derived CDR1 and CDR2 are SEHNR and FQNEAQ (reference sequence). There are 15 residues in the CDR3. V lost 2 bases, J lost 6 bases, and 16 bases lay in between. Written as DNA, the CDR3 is TGTGCCAGCAGCTTACTGGGGCGATTGGTGGATGGCTACACCTTC. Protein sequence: CASSLLGRLVDGYTF.

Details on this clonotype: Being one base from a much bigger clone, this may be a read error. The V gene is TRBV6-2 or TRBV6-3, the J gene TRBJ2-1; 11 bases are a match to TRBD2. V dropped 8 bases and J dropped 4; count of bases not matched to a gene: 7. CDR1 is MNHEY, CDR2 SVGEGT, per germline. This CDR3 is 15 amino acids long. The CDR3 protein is CASAIAGGFYNEQFF. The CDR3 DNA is TGTGCCAGCGCCATAGCGGGAGGGTTTTACAATGAGCAGTTCTTC.

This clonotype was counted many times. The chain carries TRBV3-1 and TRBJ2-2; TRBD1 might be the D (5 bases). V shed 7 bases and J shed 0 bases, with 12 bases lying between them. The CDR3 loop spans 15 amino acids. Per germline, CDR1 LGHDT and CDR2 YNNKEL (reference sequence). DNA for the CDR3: TGTGCCAGCAAGACAGAGGCCGCGAACACCGGGGAGCTGTTTTTT. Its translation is CASKTEAANTGELFF.

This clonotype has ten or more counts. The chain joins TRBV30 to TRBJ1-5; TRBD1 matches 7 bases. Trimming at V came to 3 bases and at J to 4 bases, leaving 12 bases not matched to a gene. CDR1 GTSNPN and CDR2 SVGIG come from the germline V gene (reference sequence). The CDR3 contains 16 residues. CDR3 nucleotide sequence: TGTGCCTGGAGCAATCGACAGGGCTTCGGGAATCAGCCCCAGCATTTT. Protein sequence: CAWSNRQGFGNQPQHF.

CDR3 sequence reads: CSVVGGEYYEQYF. As DNA, the CDR3 is TGCAGCGTCGTGGGCGGGGAGTACTACGAGCAGTACTTC. V gene TRBV29-1 combines with J gene TRBJ2-7; maybe TRBD2 (6 bases). The V gene's germline CDR1 is SQVTM and CDR2 ANQGSEA. Deletions cut 6 bases from V and 3 bases from J, with 15 bases between. The CDR3 is 13 amino acids.

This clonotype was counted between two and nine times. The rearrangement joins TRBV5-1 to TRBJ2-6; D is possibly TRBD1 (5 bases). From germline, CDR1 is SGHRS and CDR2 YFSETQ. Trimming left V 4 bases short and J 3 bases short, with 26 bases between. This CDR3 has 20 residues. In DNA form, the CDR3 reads TGCGCCAGCAGCCCCCCGCACAGGAGACAGAGGCTGGATGGGGCCAACGTCCTGACTTTC. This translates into CASSPPHRRQRLDGANVLTF.

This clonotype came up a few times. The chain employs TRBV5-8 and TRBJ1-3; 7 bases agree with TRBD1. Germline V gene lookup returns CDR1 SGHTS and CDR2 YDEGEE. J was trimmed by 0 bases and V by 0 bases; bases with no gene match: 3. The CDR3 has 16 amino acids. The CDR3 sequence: CASSLDRGGSGNTIYF. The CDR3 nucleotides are TGTGCCAGCAGCTTGGACAGGGGCGGCTCTGGAAACACCATATATTTT. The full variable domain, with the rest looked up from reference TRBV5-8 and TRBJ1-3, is EAGVTQSPTHLIKTRGQQATLRCSPISGHTSVYWYQQALGLGLQFLLWYDEGEERNRGNFPPRFSGRQFPNYSSELNVNALELEDSALYLCASSLDRGGSGNTIYFGEGSWLTVV.

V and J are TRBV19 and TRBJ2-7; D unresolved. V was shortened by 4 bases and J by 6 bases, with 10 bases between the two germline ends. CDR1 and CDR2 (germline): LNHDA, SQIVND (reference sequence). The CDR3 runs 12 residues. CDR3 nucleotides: TGTGCCAGTAGTAATCCAGGAACCGAGCAGTACTTC. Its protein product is CASSNPGTEQYF.

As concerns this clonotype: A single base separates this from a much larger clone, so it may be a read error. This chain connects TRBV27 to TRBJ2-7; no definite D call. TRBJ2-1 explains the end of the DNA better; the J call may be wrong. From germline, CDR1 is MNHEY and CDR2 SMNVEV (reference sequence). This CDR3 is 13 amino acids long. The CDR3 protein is CASSHTPLYEQFF. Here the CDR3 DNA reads TGTGCCAGCAGTCATACTCCGCTGTACGAGCAGTTCTTC.

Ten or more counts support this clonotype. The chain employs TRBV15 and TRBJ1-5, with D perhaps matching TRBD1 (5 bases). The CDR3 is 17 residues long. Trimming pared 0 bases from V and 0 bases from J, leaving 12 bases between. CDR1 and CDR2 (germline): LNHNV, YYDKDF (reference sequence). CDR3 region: CATSRDWRDHSNQPQHF. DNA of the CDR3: TGTGCCACCAGCAGAGATTGGAGGGACCATAGCAATCAGCCCCAGCATTTT.

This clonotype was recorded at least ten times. Here the CDR3 DNA reads TGTGCCAGCAGCTCACCGACAGGGCTCGGCTACACCTTC. This encodes CASSSPTGLGYTF. The gene calls are TRBV5-6 and TRBJ1-2, with TRBD1 matching over 7 bases. J lost 8 bases, V lost 3 bases, and 7 bases had no gene match. From germline, CDR1 is SGHDT and CDR2 YYEEEE. CDR3 length equals 13 residues.

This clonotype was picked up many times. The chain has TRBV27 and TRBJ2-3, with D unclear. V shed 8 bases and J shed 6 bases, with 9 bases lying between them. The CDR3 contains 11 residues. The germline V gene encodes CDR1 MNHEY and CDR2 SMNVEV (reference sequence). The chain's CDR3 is CASGVADTQYF. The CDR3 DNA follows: TGTGCCAGCGGGGTCGCCGATACGCAGTATTTT.

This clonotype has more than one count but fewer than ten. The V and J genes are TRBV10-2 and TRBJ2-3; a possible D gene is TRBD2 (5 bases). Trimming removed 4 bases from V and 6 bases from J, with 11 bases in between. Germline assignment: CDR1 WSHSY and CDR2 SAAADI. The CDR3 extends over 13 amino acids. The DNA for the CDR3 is TGCGCCAGCAGTGCGTTTAGCGCCGATACGCAGTATTTT. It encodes CASSAFSADTQYF.

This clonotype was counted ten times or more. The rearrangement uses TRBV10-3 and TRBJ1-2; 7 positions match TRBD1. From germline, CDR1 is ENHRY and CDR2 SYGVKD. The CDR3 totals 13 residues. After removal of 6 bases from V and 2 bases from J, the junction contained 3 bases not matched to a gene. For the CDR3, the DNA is TGTGCCATCAGACCGGGACAGAACTATGGCTACACCTTC. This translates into CAIRPGQNYGYTF.

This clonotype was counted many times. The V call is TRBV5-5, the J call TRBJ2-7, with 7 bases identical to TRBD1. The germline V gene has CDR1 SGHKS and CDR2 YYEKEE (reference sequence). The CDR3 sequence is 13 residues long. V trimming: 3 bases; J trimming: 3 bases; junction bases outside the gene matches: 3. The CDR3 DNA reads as TGTGCCAGCAGCTGGGGGACAGACTACGAGCAGTACTTC. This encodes CASSWGTDYEQYF.

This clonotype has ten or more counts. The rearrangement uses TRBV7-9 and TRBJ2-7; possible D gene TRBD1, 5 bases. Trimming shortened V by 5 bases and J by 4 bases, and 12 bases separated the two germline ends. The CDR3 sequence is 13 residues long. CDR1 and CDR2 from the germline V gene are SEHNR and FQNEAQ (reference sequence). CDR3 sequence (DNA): TGTGCCAGCAGCGATTGGGGCGGATACGAGCAGTACTTC. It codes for CASSDWGGYEQYF.

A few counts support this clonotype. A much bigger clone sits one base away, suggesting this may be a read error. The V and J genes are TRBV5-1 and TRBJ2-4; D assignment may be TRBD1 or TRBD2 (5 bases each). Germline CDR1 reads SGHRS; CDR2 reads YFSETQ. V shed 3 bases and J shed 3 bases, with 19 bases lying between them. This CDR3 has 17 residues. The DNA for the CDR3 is TGCGCCAGCAGCTGGGGGAACGCGGGCCTAGTCAAAAACATTCAGTACTTC. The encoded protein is CASSWGNAGLVKNIQYF.

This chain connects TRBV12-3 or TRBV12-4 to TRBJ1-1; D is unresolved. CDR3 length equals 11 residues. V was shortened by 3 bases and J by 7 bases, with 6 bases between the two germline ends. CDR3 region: CASSFEFEAFF. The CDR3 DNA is TGTGCCAGCAGTTTTGAGTTTGAAGCTTTCTTT.